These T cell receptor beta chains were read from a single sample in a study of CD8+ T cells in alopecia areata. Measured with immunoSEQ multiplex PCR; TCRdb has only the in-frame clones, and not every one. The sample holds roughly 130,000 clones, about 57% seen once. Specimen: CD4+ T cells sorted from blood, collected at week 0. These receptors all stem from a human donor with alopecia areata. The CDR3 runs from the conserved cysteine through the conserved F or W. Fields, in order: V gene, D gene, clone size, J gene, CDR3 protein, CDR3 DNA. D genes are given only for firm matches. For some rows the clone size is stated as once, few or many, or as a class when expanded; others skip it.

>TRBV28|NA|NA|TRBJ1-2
CATLSGALIYGYTF
TGTGCCACTTTATCTGGGGCCCTGATCTATGGCTACACCTTC
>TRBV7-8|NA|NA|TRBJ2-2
CASSLVGETGELFF
TGTGCCAGCAGCTTAGTCGGGGAGACCGGGGAGCTGTTTTTT
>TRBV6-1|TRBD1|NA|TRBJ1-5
CASSDRRTGGLGGSNQPQHF
TGTGCCAGCAGTGATCGTAGGACAGGGGGCCTCGGGGGTAGCAATCAGCCCCAGCATTTT
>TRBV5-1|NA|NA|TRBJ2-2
CASSLLADGTGELFF
TGCGCCAGCAGCTTACTAGCCGATGGAACCGGGGAGCTGTTTTTT
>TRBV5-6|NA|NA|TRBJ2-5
CASSLWFQETQYF
TGTGCCAGCAGCTTATGGTTCCAAGAGACCCAGTACTTC
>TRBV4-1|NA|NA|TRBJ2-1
CASSQAGYRFF
TGCGCCAGCAGCCAAGCAGGGTATCGGTTCTTC
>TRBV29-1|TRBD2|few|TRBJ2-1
CSAVRPGGNEQFF
TGCAGCGCAGTGCGCCCGGGGGGGAATGAGCAGTTCTTC
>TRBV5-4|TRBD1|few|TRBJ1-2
CASSSWTGGGYGYTF
TGTGCCAGCAGCTCCTGGACAGGGGGCGGGTATGGCTACACCTTC
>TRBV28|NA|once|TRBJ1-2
CASTALGRSGYGYTF
TGTGCCAGCACCGCTTTGGGCAGGTCGGGCTATGGCTACACCTTC
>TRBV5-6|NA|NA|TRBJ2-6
CASSLPDSSGANVLTF
TGTGCCAGCAGCCTCCCGGACAGCTCTGGGGCCAACGTCCTGACTTTC
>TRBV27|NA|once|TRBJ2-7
CASSRDTMGEQYF
TGTGCCAGCAGCCGGGACACCATGGGGGAGCAGTACTTC
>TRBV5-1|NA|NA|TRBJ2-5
CASSWDLQETQYF
TGCGCCAGCAGCTGGGACTTGCAAGAGACCCAGTACTTC
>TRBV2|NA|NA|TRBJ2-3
CASSGSGPDTQYF
TGTGCCAGCAGTGGATCCGGACCAGATACGCAGTATTTT
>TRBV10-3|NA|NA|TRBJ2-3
CAIAPAATDTQYF
TGTGCCATCGCTCCTGCCGCAACAGATACGCAGTATTTT
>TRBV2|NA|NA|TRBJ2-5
CASSEGNPQETQYF
TGTGCCAGCAGTGAAGGAAACCCTCAAGAGACCCAGTACTTC
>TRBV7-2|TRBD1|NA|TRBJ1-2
CASSDPRRTGQSGYTF
TGTGCCAGCAGCGACCCACGGAGGACAGGGCAGTCTGGCTACACCTTC
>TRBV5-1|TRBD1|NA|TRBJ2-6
CASSLGDRGRAGANVLTF
TGCGCCAGCAGCTTGGGTGACAGGGGGCGAGCTGGGGCCAACGTCCTGACTTTC
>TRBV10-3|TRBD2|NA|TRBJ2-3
CAISESGRALDTQYF
TGTGCCATCAGTGAAAGCGGGAGGGCCCTCGATACGCAGTATTTT
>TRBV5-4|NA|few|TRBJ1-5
CASSLGGEGQPQHF
TGTGCCAGCAGCCTGGGCGGGGAGGGTCAGCCCCAGCATTTT
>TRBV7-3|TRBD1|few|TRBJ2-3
CASSLSDRGTDTQYF
TGTGCCAGCAGCTTATCTGACAGGGGGACAGATACGCAGTATTTT
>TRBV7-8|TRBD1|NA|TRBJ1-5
CASSFRRQGSHQPQHF
TGTGCCAGCAGCTTCAGAAGACAGGGATCTCATCAGCCCCAGCATTTT
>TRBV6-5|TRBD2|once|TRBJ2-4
CASRRTRDVIQYF
TGTGCCAGCAGAAGGACTAGGGATGTCATTCAGTACTTC
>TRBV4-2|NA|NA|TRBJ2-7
CASSQDHLVYEQYF
TGTGCCAGCAGCCAAGATCATTTGGTATACGAGCAGTACTTC
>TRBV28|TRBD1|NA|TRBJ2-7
CASIPSGQGSYEQYF
TGTGCCAGCATCCCCTCGGGACAGGGTTCCTACGAGCAGTACTTC
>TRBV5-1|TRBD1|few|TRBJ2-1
CASSSGTGGNEQFF
TGCGCCAGCAGCTCCGGGACAGGAGGGAATGAGCAGTTCTTC
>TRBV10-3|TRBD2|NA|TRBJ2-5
CAIAGIQETQYF
TGTGCCATAGCGGGGATACAAGAGACCCAGTACTTC
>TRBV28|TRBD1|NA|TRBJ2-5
CASNLVQGAGKETQYF
TGTGCCAGCAACCTAGTCCAGGGGGCGGGTAAGGAGACCCAGTACTTC
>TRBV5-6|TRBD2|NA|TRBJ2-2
CASSSGGPGTGELFF
TGTGCCAGCAGCTCGGGGGGGCCCGGCACCGGGGAGCTGTTTTTT
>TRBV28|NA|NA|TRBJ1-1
CASTANGAPVTEAFF
TGTGCCAGCACCGCAAACGGGGCGCCGGTCACTGAAGCTTTCTTT
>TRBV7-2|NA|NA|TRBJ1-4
CASSLEPLGEKLFF
TGTGCCAGCAGCTTAGAGCCGTTGGGGGAAAAACTGTTTTTT
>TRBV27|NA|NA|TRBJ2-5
CASSEIGRQETQYF
TGTGCCAGCAGCGAGATCGGGAGACAAGAGACCCAGTACTTC
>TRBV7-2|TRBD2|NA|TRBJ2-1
CASTETSGGAGEQFF
TGTGCCAGCACCGAGACTAGCGGGGGGGCCGGGGAGCAGTTCTTC
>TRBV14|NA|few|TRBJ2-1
CASSQAYSGRVYNEQFF
TGTGCCAGCAGCCAAGCGTACTCGGGACGGGTCTACAATGAGCAGTTCTTC
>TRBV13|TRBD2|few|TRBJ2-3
CASSPPSGGTDTQYF
TGTGCCAGCAGCCCCCCTAGCGGGGGCACAGATACGCAGTATTTT
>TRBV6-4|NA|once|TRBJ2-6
CASSRTGDSGANVLTF
TGTGCCAGCAGTAGAACAGGAGACTCTGGGGCCAACGTCCTGACTTTC
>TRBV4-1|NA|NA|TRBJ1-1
CASSQDHTMNTEAFF
TGCGCCAGCAGCCAAGATCATACGATGAACACTGAAGCTTTCTTT
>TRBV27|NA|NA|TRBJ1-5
CASKTGNQPQHF
TGTGCCAGCAAGACAGGTAATCAGCCCCAGCATTTT
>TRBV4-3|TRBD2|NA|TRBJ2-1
CASSQGRLAGYNEQFF
TGCGCCAGCAGCCAAGGGAGACTAGCGGGATACAATGAGCAGTTCTTC
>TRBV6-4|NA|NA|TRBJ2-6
CASSPDRTGANVLTF
TGTGCCAGCAGCCCGGACCGCACTGGGGCCAACGTCCTGACTTTC
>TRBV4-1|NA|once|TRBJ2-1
CASSPGLTTLWQFF
TGCGCCAGCAGCCCGGGACTTACGACTCTTTGGCAGTTCTTC
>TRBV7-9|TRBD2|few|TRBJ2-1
CASSPAVSGVSSYNEQFF
TGTGCCAGCAGCCCCGCGGTTAGCGGGGTGAGCTCCTACAATGAGCAGTTCTTC
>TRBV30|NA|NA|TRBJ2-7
CAWSAVRSRGEQYF
TGTGCCTGGAGTGCGGTCCGATCACGGGGCGAGCAGTACTTC
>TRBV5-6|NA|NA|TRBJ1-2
CASSLSRVGYGYTF
TGTGCCAGCAGCTTGTCCAGGGTGGGCTATGGCTACACCTTC
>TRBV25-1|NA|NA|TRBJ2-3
CASSTGYTQYF
TGTGCCAGCAGTACAGGGTATACGCAGTATTTT
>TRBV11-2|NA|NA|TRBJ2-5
CASSTQETQYF
TGTGCCAGCAGCACCCAAGAGACCCAGTACTTC
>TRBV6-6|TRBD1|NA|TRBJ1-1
CASSLRTGATNTEAFF
TGTGCCAGCAGCCTACGGACAGGGGCCACGAACACTGAAGCTTTCTTT
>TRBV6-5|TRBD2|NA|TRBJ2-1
CASSLRTGGLYEQFF
TGTGCCAGCAGTTTACGGACGGGGGGGTTATATGAGCAGTTCTTC
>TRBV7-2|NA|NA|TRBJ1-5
CASSPHSNQPQHF
TGTGCCAGCAGCCCGCATAGCAATCAGCCCCAGCATTTT
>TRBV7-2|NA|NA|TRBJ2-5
CASSLVAQAETQYF
TGTGCCAGCAGCTTAGTAGCACAGGCAGAGACCCAGTACTTC
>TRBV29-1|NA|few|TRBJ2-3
CSVGGSGLDTQYF
TGCAGCGTTGGAGGGTCAGGGCTGGATACGCAGTATTTT
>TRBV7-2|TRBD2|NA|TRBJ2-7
CASSSQRDSYEQYF
TGTGCCAGCAGCTCCCAGCGGGACTCCTACGAGCAGTACTTC
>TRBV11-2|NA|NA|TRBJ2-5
CASSLSGQLLQETQYF
TGTGCCAGCAGCTTGTCCGGACAGCTTCTCCAAGAGACCCAGTACTTC